At least ten counts were recorded for the clone carrying this TCR beta chain. Its matching antigen is unknown. MiXCR, run by TCRdb on the reads, gives a single entry per CDR3 protein. The sample lists around 270,000 distinct CDR3 sequences, 8% to 9.5% occurring once. This specimen belongs to a study of T cell repertoires in cytomegalovirus infection. Study information: CMV infection together with matching HLA type was indicated by public TCR beta signatures.

Whole-study findings and limits: CMV carriers having the relevant HLA were flagged by cumulative public TCR beta family frequency. The ex vivo response was dominated by HLA-C-restricted CMV-specific TCR beta clonotypes.

CDR1 SGHRS and CDR2 YFSETQ come from the germline V gene. The CDR3 runs to 15 residues. Trimming removed 3 bases from V and 0 bases from J, with 10 bases in between. The sample taken for sequencing was PBMCs. This receptor was taken from a human donor in good health (CMV status not recorded). Some clones in this sample may be carry-over from other donors' samples. The rearrangement uses TRBV5-1 and TRBJ1-3; unclear D gene. CDR3 DNA: TGCGCCAGCAGCTCTGACTCAGCCTCTGGAAACACCATATATTTT. Protein sequence: CASSSDSASGNTIYF. The complete variable domain, with remaining parts taken from reference TRBV5-1 and TRBJ1-3, reads KAGVTQTPRYLIKTRGQQVTLSCSPISGHRSVSWYQQTPGQGLQFLFEYFSETQRNKGNFPGRFSGRQFSNSRSEMNVSTLELGDSALYLCASSSDSASGNTIYFGEGSWLTVV.